One sample yielded the 27 T cell receptor beta chains listed below, sequenced in a study of T cell repertoires in breast cancer. An expanded emulsion RT-PCR with primers for all TCR V genes paired CD8+ T cell chains. Unpaired genes were suppressed by blocking oligonucleotides during a second nested PCR. Each CDR3 protein gets one entry after TCRdb re-called the emulsion pairing reads with MiXCR. Of approximately 40,000 distinct CDR3 sequences in the sample, around 45% were seen once. Sequenced: CD8+ T cells. All receptors derive from a pool of human donors with breast cancer or a healthy control (not recorded which).

This sequence joins TRBV9 and TRBJ2-3, with a weak D call TRBD2 (6 bases). Per germline, CDR1 SGDLS and CDR2 YYNGEE. This CDR3 spans 14 amino acids. V was shortened by 3 bases and J by 3 bases, with 11 bases between the two germline ends. In DNA form, the CDR3 reads TGTGCCAGCAGCGCGAGCGGGCTTACAGATACGCAGTATTTT. This sequence encodes CASSASGLTDTQYF.

Written as DNA, the CDR3 is TGTGTAGTAGGGCCTAGCTCCTACAATGAGCAGTACTTC. It codes for CVVGPSSYNEQYF. The chain recombines TRBV6-1 with TRBJ2-1; D perhaps matches TRBD2 (5 bases). The J call may be in error: the DNA end matches TRBJ2-7 better. Germline V CDR1 and CDR2: MNHNS, SASEGT. The CDR3 covers 13 residues.

The chain recombines TRBV27 with TRBJ2-1, with D perhaps being TRBD1 or TRBD2 (5 bases each). Germline values: CDR1 MNHEY, CDR2 SMNVEV (reference sequence). This CDR3 has 14 amino acids. The ends were cut back, 4 bases at V and 8 bases at J, with 15 bases in the middle. CDR3 DNA: TGTGCCAGCAGTTCCAACTACCGAGGGGATGAGCAGTTCTTC. It yields the protein CASSSNYRGDEQFF.

Here the CDR3 reads CASKSGGINSPLHF. Written as DNA, the CDR3 is TGTGCCAGCAAAAGTGGCGGAATTAATTCACCCCTCCACTTT. The V call is TRBV3-1, the J call TRBJ1-6; D is uncertain. V lost 7 bases to trimming and J lost 6 bases, with 13 bases between them. This CDR3 spans 14 amino acids. The germline V gene has CDR1 LGHDT and CDR2 YNNKEL (reference sequence).

A remark on this clonotype: Just one base apart from a much larger clone, this may be a read error. The chain recombines TRBV7-2 with TRBJ1-5; weak D call: TRBD1 (5 bases). CDR3 size: 15 residues. CDR1 is SGHTA, CDR2 FQGNSA, per germline. The CDR3 nucleotides read TGTGCCAGCAGTTGGACACTAGGTAGCGATCAGCCCCAGCATTTT. It yields the protein CASSWTLGSDQPQHF.

Written as DNA, the CDR3 is TGTGCCAGTAGTACCCTCGAGAGGGTTGAGACCCAGTACTTC. Protein product: CASSTLERVETQYF. This sequence joins TRBV19 and TRBJ2-5; perhaps TRBD2 as D (5 bases). CDR3 length: 14 amino acids. Trimming removed 4 bases at V and 5 bases at J, with 14 bases between. Germline V gene data show CDR1 as LNHDA and CDR2 as SQIVND (reference sequence).

The chain uses TRBV5-1 and TRBJ2-7; 8 bases fit TRBD2. The ends lost 2 bases at V and 8 bases at J; junction bases unmatched: 3. Germline CDR1 SGHRS, CDR2 YFSETQ. This CDR3 spans 12 amino acids. Here the CDR3 reads CASSLLADQQYF. The CDR3 DNA sequence: TGCGCCAGCAGCTTACTAGCGGATCAGCAGTACTTC.

Of note for this clonotype: A much bigger clone sits one base away, suggesting this may be a read error. This chain joins TRBV6-6 and TRBJ2-5; 7 bases align to TRBD1. The CDR3 covers 15 residues. CDR1 is MNHNY, CDR2 SVGAGI, per germline (reference sequence). J was trimmed by 1 base and V by 4 bases; bases with no gene match: 6. The CDR3, as DNA: TGTGCCAGCAGTTTCGGACAGGAAACCCAAGAGACCCAGTACTTC. It is translated as CASSFGQETQETQYF.

The CDR3 reads CASSWGGEDNEQFF. Here the CDR3 DNA reads TGTGCCAGCAGTTGGGGTGGTGAGGACAATGAGCAGTTCTTC. The chain uses TRBV6-2 or TRBV6-3 and TRBJ2-1; D remains unclear. V was cut by 4 bases and J by 5 bases, with 12 bases left in between. CDR3 length: 14 residues. The germline gives CDR1 MNHEY, CDR2 SVGEGT.

The chain carries TRBV6-1 and TRBJ2-1; D call uncertain. The V end lost 6 bases, the J end lost 6 bases, and 12 bases lay between the germline ends. Germline CDR1 is MNHNS and CDR2 is SASEGT. The CDR3 spans 13 residues. The CDR3 spells CASRARRANEQFF. The DNA for the CDR3 is TGTGCCAGCAGAGCCCGTAGGGCCAATGAGCAGTTCTTC.

This rearrangement joins TRBV7-2 to TRBJ2-7; 9 bases are shared with TRBD1. The V and J ends lost 5 bases and 5 bases, in that order; junction bases with no gene match: 10. This CDR3 region has 15 residues. The germline CDR1 and CDR2 sequences are SGHTA and FQGNSA. The CDR3 region has the DNA TGTGCCAGCAGCCAGAGGGGACAGGGAAGAAACGAGCAGTACTTC. Its protein product is CASSQRGQGRNEQYF.

CDR3 region: CASSPLTSGYNEQFF. CDR3 nucleotides: TGTGCCAGCTCACCACTGACTAGCGGTTACAATGAGCAGTTCTTC. This chain uses TRBV18 with TRBJ2-1, with TRBD2 matching 9 bases. The CDR3 spans 15 residues. The germline gives CDR1 KGHSH, CDR2 LQKENI. J gave up 4 bases and V 1 base, and 2 bases lay outside the gene matches.

This clonotype was counted at least ten times. The chain recombines TRBV6-5 with TRBJ1-2, with D possibly matching TRBD1 (5 bases). There are 13 residues in the CDR3. Germline lookup yields CDR1 MNHEY and CDR2 SVGAGI. V was cut by 2 bases and J by 5 bases, with 9 bases left in between. The chain's CDR3 is CASSYGGTYGYTF. The CDR3, as DNA: TGTGCCAGCAGTTACGGGGGGACTTATGGCTACACCTTC.

In this sample, this clonotype turned up many times. The rearrangement joins TRBV7-9 to TRBJ1-1, with TRBD1 matching 10 bases. The CDR3 runs 16 residues. V lost 5 bases and J lost 5; bases outside the gene matches: 11. The germline CDR1 and CDR2 sequences are SEHNR and FQNEAQ (reference sequence). The CDR3, as DNA: TGTGCCAGCAGCGACCGGGACAGGGGAAGTAGGACTGAAGCTTTCTTT. Amino acids: CASSDRDRGSRTEAFF.

This clonotype was seen just once. This chain uses TRBV19 with TRBJ1-1; D is perhaps TRBD1 (6 bases). CDR1 is LNHDA, CDR2 SQIVND, per germline (reference sequence). CDR3 size: 18 residues. V was clipped by 2 bases and J by 0 bases, with 19 bases between them. The DNA of the CDR3 is TGTGCCAGTAGTATAATAACAGGGTATGTTTTAATGAACACTGAAGCTTTCTTT. Translated, it gives CASSIITGYVLMNTEAFF.

The chain recombines TRBV6-6 with TRBJ1-2; possible D gene TRBD1, 5 bases. With 8 bases removed from V and 6 bases from J, the gap between germline ends came to 16 bases. The germline gives CDR1 MNHNY, CDR2 SVGAGI (reference sequence). The CDR3 is made up of 13 amino acids. CDR3 nucleotides: TGTGCCAGCGGAAAACGGGGGGAGGATGGCTACACCTTC. This sequence encodes CASGKRGEDGYTF.

The chain joins TRBV27 to TRBJ2-2; possibly TRBD2 for D (5 bases). This CDR3 comprises 14 residues. With 0 bases removed from V and 8 bases from J, the gap between germline ends came to 10 bases. From germline, CDR1 is MNHEY and CDR2 SMNVEV (reference sequence). The CDR3 coding sequence is TGTGCCAGCAGTTTATCGAGGGTTTCAGGGGAGCTGTTTTTT. Encoded protein: CASSLSRVSGELFF.

The rearrangement uses TRBV14 and TRBJ1-1; perhaps TRBD1 as D (6 bases). This CDR3 has 15 residues. Trimming removed 4 bases from V and 3 bases from J, with 15 bases in between. Germline-derived CDR1 and CDR2 are SGHDN and FVKESK. Here the CDR3 reads CASSRGGLTYTEAFF. In DNA, the CDR3 is TGTGCCAGCAGCCGGGGGGGGCTGACTTACACTGAAGCTTTCTTT.

The V and J genes are TRBV10-2 and TRBJ2-2; possibly TRBD2 for D (6 bases). Trimming took off 7 bases at V and 4 bases at J, with 22 bases between the two ends. The CDR3 runs 17 residues. CDR1 and CDR2 from the germline V gene are WSHSY and SAAADI. This CDR3 is CASKTSGGRRVTGELFF. CDR3 DNA: TGCGCCAGCAAAACTTCCGGCGGCAGGAGGGTCACCGGGGAGCTGTTTTTT.

This chain links TRBV19 with TRBJ1-5; D gene ambiguous. The CDR3 is made up of 14 amino acids. Looked up from germline, CDR1 is LNHDA and CDR2 is SQIVND (reference sequence). V lost 7 bases, J lost 2 bases, and 12 bases lay in between. CDR3 amino acids: CASIDYSGNQPQHF. The CDR3 coding sequence is TGTGCCAGTATCGACTATAGCGGCAATCAGCCCCAGCATTTT.

This clonotype came up a few times. J is TRBJ2-1 and V is TRBV6-5; possibly TRBD1 or TRBD2 for D (5 bases each). The CDR3 is made up of 12 amino acids. Germline lookup yields CDR1 MNHEY and CDR2 SVGAGI. Trimming took 7 bases from V and 9 from J, leaving 13 bases between them. As DNA, the CDR3 is TGTGCCAGCACCTCCGGGGCCACTGAGCAGTTCTTC. Translating gives CASTSGATEQFF.

This clonotype was counted a few times. V and J are TRBV7-9 and TRBJ2-3, with 7 bases fitting TRBD2. The V and J ends lost 4 bases and 0 bases, in that order; junction bases with no gene match: 4. There are 15 residues in the CDR3. Per the germline V gene, CDR1 is SEHNR and CDR2 is FQNEAQ (reference sequence). The CDR3 nucleotides are TGTGCCAGCAGCTCCAGCGGGATTAGCACAGATACGCAGTATTTT. Encoded protein: CASSSSGISTDTQYF.

J is TRBJ1-1 and V is TRBV2; 7 bases line up with TRBD1. The CDR3 spans 11 residues. From germline, CDR1 is SNHLY and CDR2 FYNNEI. Trimming removed 4 bases from V and 11 bases from J; junction bases left unmatched: 4. The CDR3 DNA sequence: TGTGCCAGCAGTGCAAAGACAGGGGCTTTCTTT. Translation: CASSAKTGAFF.

This clonotype was seen a handful of times. The chain carries TRBV12-3 or TRBV12-4 and TRBJ2-3; D is unresolved. There are 13 residues in the CDR3. The V and J ends lost 7 bases and 2 bases respectively, with 10 bases between them. For the CDR3, the DNA is TGTGCCAGCACCTTCGCCCCCACAGATACGCAGTATTTT. It is translated as CASTFAPTDTQYF.

The chain joins TRBV25-1 to TRBJ2-3; 10 nucleotides agree with TRBD2. V was clipped by 3 bases and J by 2 bases; unmatched bases: 5. Per germline, CDR1 MGHDK and CDR2 SYGVNS. The CDR3 sequence is 16 residues long. The CDR3 protein is CASSDTSGRATDTQYF. As DNA, the CDR3 is TGTGCCAGCAGTGATACCAGCGGGAGGGCCACAGATACGCAGTATTTT. Combining the CDR3 with reference TRBV25-1 and TRBJ2-3 gives the whole variable domain EADIYQTPRYLVIGTGKKITLECSQTMGHDKMYWYQQDPGMELHLIHYSYGVNSTEKGDLSSESTVSRIRTEHFPLTLESARPSHTSQYLCASSDTSGRATDTQYFGPGTRLTVL.

The V gene is TRBV20-1, the J gene TRBJ2-7, with TRBD2 identical over 7 bases. The V and J ends lost 8 bases and 5 bases, in that order; junction bases with no gene match: 9. CDR1 and CDR2 from the germline V gene are DFQATT and SNEGSKA (reference sequence). The CDR3 covers 12 residues. In DNA form, the CDR3 reads TGCAGTCTAAGCGGGGTCGGGGACGAGCAGTACTTC. Its translation is CSLSGVGDEQYF.

The V gene is TRBV29-1, the J gene TRBJ2-1; perhaps TRBD2 as D (5 bases). This CDR3 comprises 13 residues. Germline V gene data show CDR1 as SQVTM and CDR2 as ANQGSEA. V lost 7 bases, J lost 7 bases, and 17 bases lay in between. The CDR3 coding sequence is TGCAGCGGGACTCAAGCCCCCTGGAATGAGCAGTTCTTC. It yields the protein CSGTQAPWNEQFF.